The clone carrying this T cell receptor (beta chain) was observed many times. Antigen: not known. Semi-nested PCR with Nested Universal Primer A followed constant-region reverse priming of full-length variable regions. MiXCR, run by TCRdb on the 5' RACE reads, gives a single entry per CDR3 protein. The table has approximately 60,000 distinct CDR3 sequences, under 25% seen once. CD4+CD45RO+CD25- cells were isolated as memory CD4+ T cells. The CDR3 has 15 amino acids. The germline CDR1 and CDR2 sequences are LGHNA and YSLEER. The J segment lost 8 bases and the V segment lost 2 bases, leaving 6 bases of the junction unmatched. Study-wide points: Whole repertoires were not studied in the larger cohort, only one V-J beta rearrangement.

The source of this sequence is a female donor with breast cancer. The J gene is TRBJ2-2, the V gene TRBV4-3; TRBD2 matches 9 bases. The sequenced material came from memory CD4+ T cells sorted from a lymph node. Subset defined: memory CD4+ T cells, CD4+CD45RO+CD25-. CDR3 DNA sequence: TGCGCCAGCAGCCAATACGGTAGCGGGAGAGGGGAGCTGTTTTTT. It codes for CASSQYGSGRGELFF.